This T cell receptor beta chain was retrieved from a study of blood T cell repertoires in COVID-19. As processed by the authors: Reference gene primers were amplified, and this amplification served to estimate nucleated cell counts. This table comes from immunoSEQ multiplex PCR, and its TCRdb copy is limited to in-frame clones, with some not included. V and J calls and clone size follow that table, whereas D and trimming were derived from the DNA. In the table there are under 200,000 clones, about 83% of which are singletons. This CDR3 is 14 amino acids long. Germline V CDR1 and CDR2: MNHNS, SASEGT. Trimming stripped 2 bases from V and 7 bases from J, with 12 bases between.

This TCR derives from a woman aged 45-65 years in a cohort exposed to, infected with or recovered from COVID-19 (not recorded which). Source material: PBMCs or T cells enriched from blood (not recorded which). This sequence joins TRBV6-1 and TRBJ1-5; tentative D call: TRBD1 (5 bases). CDR3 coding DNA: TGTGCCAGCAGTGAAAATGGGGGAGGACAGCCCCAGCATTTT. Translation: CASSENGGGQPQHF.